Listed here are 2 T cell receptor beta chains from one sample, sequenced in a study of identical twins. TCRdb fed the 5' RACE reads into MiXCR, producing one record per CDR3 protein. The sample carries approximately 680,000 distinct CDR3 sequences, 7% to 7.5% recorded once. This sample also appeared in a second study, on yellow fever vaccine responses in identical twins.

Sequencing used PBMCs. These receptors were collected from a woman aged 18-29 years in good health.

This clonotype showed up just a few times. V gene TRBV12-3 or TRBV12-4 combines with J gene TRBJ2-7; 7 bases are shared with TRBD2. Germline trimming cut 5 bases from V and 6 bases from J; bases unmatched to any gene: 7. This CDR3 has 13 amino acids. The CDR3 loop reads CASSRPRGGEQYF. The CDR3 DNA is TGTGCCAGCAGTCGACCGCGCGGGGGCGAGCAGTACTTC.

This clonotype was observed many times. The chain links TRBV5-1 to TRBJ1-2, with D maybe TRBD1 (5 bases). There are 15 residues in the CDR3. Germline V gene sequence: CDR1 SGHRS, CDR2 YFSETQ. With 4 bases removed from V and 4 bases from J, the gap between germline ends came to 17 bases. CDR3 in amino acids: CASSPGTFQGYGYTF. CDR3 DNA: TGCGCCAGCAGCCCAGGGACGTTCCAGGGCTATGGCTACACCTTC.